Listed below are T cell receptor beta chains from one sample, sequenced in a study of T cell responses to AZD1222 COVID-19 vaccine. The data were produced by immunoSEQ multiplex PCR, yet TCRdb's version contains in-frame clones alone and is incomplete. The table lists some 150,000 clones, 88% of them singletons. Material: peripheral blood, obtained 28 days after the second AZD1222 dose. The receptors were sampled from an adult who received the AZD1222 COVID-19 vaccine. Each CDR3 is given with its conserved first and last residue. D genes are given only for firm matches. Size is omitted from some rows. Given values are once, few, many or a class for expanded clones.

D gene: TRBD2; clone size: NA; J gene: TRBJ2-7; V gene: TRBV7-9; CDR3 DNA: TGTGCCAGCAGCTTAGGGAACGCGGGGGTGGACGAGCAGTACTTC; CDR3 protein: CASSLGNAGVDEQYF
D gene: TRBD2; clone size: NA; J gene: TRBJ2-5; V gene: TRBV3-1/TRBV3-2; CDR3 DNA: TGTGCCAGCAGCTCTTGGGCTAGCGGGATCCAAGAGACCCAGTACTTC; CDR3 protein: CASSSWASGIQETQYF
D gene: NA; clone size: NA; J gene: TRBJ1-4; V gene: TRBV2; CDR3 DNA: TGTGCCAGCAGTGAATCGGGGCAGAATGAAAAACTGTTTTTT; CDR3 protein: CASSESGQNEKLFF
D gene: NA; clone size: few; J gene: TRBJ1-2; V gene: TRBV7-9; CDR3 DNA: TGTGCCACCTCAAAGGGCTATGGCTACACCTTC; CDR3 protein: CATSKGYGYTF
D gene: NA; clone size: NA; J gene: TRBJ1-5; V gene: TRBV30; CDR3 DNA: TGTGCCTGGAGTCTAGGAAACTCTTATAGCAATCAGCCCCAGCATTTT; CDR3 protein: CAWSLGNSYSNQPQHF
D gene: NA; clone size: NA; J gene: TRBJ1-4; V gene: TRBV5-5; CDR3 DNA: TGTGCCAGCAGCTTGGTCCAGGGGTTGGCAGGCTTTAATGAAAAACTGTTTTTT; CDR3 protein: CASSLVQGLAGFNEKLFF
D gene: NA; clone size: NA; J gene: TRBJ2-1; V gene: TRBV18; CDR3 DNA: TGTGCCAGCTCACCTTTCGGCTCCTACAATGAGCAGTTCTTC; CDR3 protein: CASSPFGSYNEQFF
D gene: TRBD1; clone size: NA; J gene: TRBJ1-2; V gene: TRBV11-2; CDR3 DNA: TGTGCCAGCAGCTTACCCAAAGCCAGGGGGCCACTCTATGGCTACACCTTC; CDR3 protein: CASSLPKARGPLYGYTF
D gene: NA; clone size: NA; J gene: TRBJ2-3; V gene: TRBV30; CDR3 DNA: TGTGCCTGGACCGGGGGAAGCACAGATACGCAGTATTTT; CDR3 protein: CAWTGGSTDTQYF
D gene: NA; clone size: NA; J gene: TRBJ2-3; V gene: TRBV9; CDR3 DNA: TGTGCCAGCAGCGTGTTAAGCCCCGGCTCAGATACGCAGTATTTT; CDR3 protein: CASSVLSPGSDTQYF
D gene: TRBD2; clone size: NA; J gene: TRBJ2-3; V gene: TRBV29-1; CDR3 DNA: TGCAGCGTCGTCGGGCGGGGGTCCACAGATACGCAGTATTTT; CDR3 protein: CSVVGRGSTDTQYF
D gene: TRBD2; clone size: NA; J gene: TRBJ2-2; V gene: TRBV5-1; CDR3 DNA: TGCGCCAGCAGCCGACTAGCGGAGAACACCGGGGAGCTGTTTTTT; CDR3 protein: CASSRLAENTGELFF
D gene: TRBD2; clone size: NA; J gene: TRBJ2-1; V gene: TRBV19; CDR3 DNA: TGTGCCAGTAGCCCGACTAGCGGGAGTCTTTACAATGAGCAGTTCTTC; CDR3 protein: CASSPTSGSLYNEQFF
D gene: NA; clone size: few; J gene: TRBJ1-5; V gene: TRBV2; CDR3 DNA: TGTGCCAGCAGTGAATCCAGGGGTGGCAATCAGCCCCAGCATTTT; CDR3 protein: CASSESRGGNQPQHF
D gene: NA; clone size: NA; J gene: TRBJ2-1; V gene: TRBV28; CDR3 DNA: TGTGCCAGCAGTTTGGACTTAGGTAGCAACAATGAGCAGTTCTTC; CDR3 protein: CASSLDLGSNNEQFF
D gene: TRBD1; clone size: NA; J gene: TRBJ1-1; V gene: TRBV5-1; CDR3 DNA: TGCGCCAGCAGCAGGAGAACAGGGGTGAACACTGAAGCTTTCTTT; CDR3 protein: CASSRRTGVNTEAFF
D gene: NA; clone size: NA; J gene: TRBJ1-5; V gene: TRBV6-5; CDR3 DNA: TGTGCCACCCGGCTAGCGGGTGACAATCAGCCCCAGCATTTT; CDR3 protein: CATRLAGDNQPQHF
D gene: TRBD1; clone size: NA; J gene: TRBJ1-5; V gene: TRBV2; CDR3 DNA: TGTGCCAGCAGTGGGACAGGGGGAGAACAGCCCCAGCATTTT; CDR3 protein: CASSGTGGEQPQHF
D gene: NA; clone size: NA; J gene: TRBJ1-6; V gene: TRBV27; CDR3 DNA: TGTGCCAGCAGTCCGGGGGCGAGGGCTTCACCCCTCCACTTT; CDR3 protein: CASSPGARASPLHF
D gene: TRBD1; clone size: NA; J gene: TRBJ2-5; V gene: TRBV30; CDR3 DNA: TGTGCCTGGAATAAAGTGACAGGGGGCGTCCGGTTGGCGACCCAGTACTTC; CDR3 protein: CAWNKVTGGVRLATQYF
D gene: NA; clone size: NA; J gene: TRBJ1-4; V gene: TRBV5-4; CDR3 DNA: TGTGCCAGCAGCTTGTGGGGAGCTAATGAAAAACTGTTTTTT; CDR3 protein: CASSLWGANEKLFF
D gene: NA; clone size: few; J gene: TRBJ2-2; V gene: TRBV7-2; CDR3 DNA: TGTGCCAGCAGCTTAGTCACGAGGGTAGGCGCCGGGGAGCTGTTTTTT; CDR3 protein: CASSLVTRVGAGELFF